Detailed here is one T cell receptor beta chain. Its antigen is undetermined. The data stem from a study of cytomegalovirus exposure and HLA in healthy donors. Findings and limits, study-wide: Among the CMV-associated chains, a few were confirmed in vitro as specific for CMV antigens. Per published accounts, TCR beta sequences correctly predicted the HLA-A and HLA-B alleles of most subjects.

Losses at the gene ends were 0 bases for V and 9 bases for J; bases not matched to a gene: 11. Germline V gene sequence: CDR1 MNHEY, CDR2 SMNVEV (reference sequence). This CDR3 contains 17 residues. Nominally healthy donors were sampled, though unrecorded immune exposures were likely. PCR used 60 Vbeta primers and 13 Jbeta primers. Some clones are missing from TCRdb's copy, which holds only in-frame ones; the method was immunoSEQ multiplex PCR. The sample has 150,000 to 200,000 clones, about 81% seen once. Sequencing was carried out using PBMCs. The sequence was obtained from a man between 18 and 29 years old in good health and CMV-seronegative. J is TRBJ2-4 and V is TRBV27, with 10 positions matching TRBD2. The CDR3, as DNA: TGTGCCAGCAGTTTATCCCCCCTAGCGGGAGAGGTTAGCATTCAGTACTTC. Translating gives CASSLSPLAGEVSIQYF.